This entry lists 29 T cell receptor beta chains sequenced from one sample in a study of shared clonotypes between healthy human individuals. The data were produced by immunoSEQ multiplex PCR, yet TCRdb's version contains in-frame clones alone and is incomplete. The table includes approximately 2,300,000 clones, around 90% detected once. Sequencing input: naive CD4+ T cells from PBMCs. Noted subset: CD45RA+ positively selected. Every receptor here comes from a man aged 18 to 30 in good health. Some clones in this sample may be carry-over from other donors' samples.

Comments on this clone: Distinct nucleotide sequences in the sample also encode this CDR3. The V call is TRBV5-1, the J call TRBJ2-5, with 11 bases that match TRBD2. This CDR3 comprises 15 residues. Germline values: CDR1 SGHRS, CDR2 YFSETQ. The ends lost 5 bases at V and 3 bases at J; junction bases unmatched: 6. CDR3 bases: TGCGCCAGCAGTTCCGGGACTAGCGGCGAAGAGACCCAGTACTTC. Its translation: CASSSGTSGEETQYF.

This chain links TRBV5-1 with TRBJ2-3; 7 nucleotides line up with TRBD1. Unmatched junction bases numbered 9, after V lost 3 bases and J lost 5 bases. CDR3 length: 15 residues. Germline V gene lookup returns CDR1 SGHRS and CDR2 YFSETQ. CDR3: CASSWGTDHRDTQYF. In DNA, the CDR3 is TGCGCCAGCAGCTGGGGGACAGACCATAGAGATACGCAGTATTTT.

The CDR3 region is CASSQDIVGVGAFF. Written as DNA, the CDR3 is TGCGCCAGCAGCCAAGATATTGTCGGTGTTGGAGCTTTCTTT. The chain joins TRBV4-1 to TRBJ1-1; D ambiguous. Germline V gene sequence: CDR1 MGHRA, CDR2 YSYEKL. The ends were cut back, 0 bases at V and 10 bases at J, with 15 bases in the middle. This CDR3 has 14 residues.

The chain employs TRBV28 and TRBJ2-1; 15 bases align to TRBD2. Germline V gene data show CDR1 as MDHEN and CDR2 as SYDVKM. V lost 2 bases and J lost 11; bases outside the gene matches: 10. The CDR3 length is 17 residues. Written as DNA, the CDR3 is TGTGCCAGCAGTTTAACCGGATGGACTAGCGGGAGGGCCCAGCAGTTCTTC. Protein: CASSLTGWTSGRAQQFF.

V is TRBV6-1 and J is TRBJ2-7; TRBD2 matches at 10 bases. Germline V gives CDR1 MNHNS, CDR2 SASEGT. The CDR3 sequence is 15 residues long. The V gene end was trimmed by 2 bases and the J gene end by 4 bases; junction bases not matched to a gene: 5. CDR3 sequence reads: CASSESSGSLYEQYF. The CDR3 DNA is TGTGCCAGCAGTGAATCTAGCGGGAGTTTATACGAGCAGTACTTC.

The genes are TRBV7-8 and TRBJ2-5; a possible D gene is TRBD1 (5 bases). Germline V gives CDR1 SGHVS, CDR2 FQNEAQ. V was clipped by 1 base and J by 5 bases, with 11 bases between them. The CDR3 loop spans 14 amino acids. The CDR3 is CASSLEQVVETQYF. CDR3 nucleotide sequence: TGTGCCAGCAGCTTAGAACAGGTGGTTGAGACCCAGTACTTC.

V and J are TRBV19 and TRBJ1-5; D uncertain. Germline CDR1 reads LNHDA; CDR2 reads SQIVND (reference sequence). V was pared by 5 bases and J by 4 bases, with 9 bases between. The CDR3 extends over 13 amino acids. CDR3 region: CASSPRVNQPQHF. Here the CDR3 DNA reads TGTGCCAGTAGTCCCCGGGTGAATCAGCCCCAGCATTTT.

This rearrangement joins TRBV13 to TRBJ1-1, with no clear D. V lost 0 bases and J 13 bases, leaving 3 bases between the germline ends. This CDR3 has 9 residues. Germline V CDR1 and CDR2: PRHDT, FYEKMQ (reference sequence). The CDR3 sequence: CASSLGGFF. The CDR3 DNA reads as TGTGCCAGCAGCTTAGGCGGTTTCTTT. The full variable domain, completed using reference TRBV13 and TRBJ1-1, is AAGVIQSPRHLIKEKRETATLKCYPIPRHDTVYWYQQGPGQDPQFLISFYEKMQSDKGSIPDRFSAQQFSDYHSELNMSSLELGDSALYFCASSLGGFFGQGTRLTVV.

The CDR3, as DNA: TGCGCCAGCAGCTTGGTTAGTAACGAGCAGTACTTC. Translation: CASSLVSNEQYF. The chain carries TRBV5-1 and TRBJ2-5, with unresolved D. Near its end, the DNA agrees better with TRBJ2-7, so the J call may be wrong. The CDR3 has 12 amino acids. CDR1 SGHRS and CDR2 YFSETQ come from the germline V gene.

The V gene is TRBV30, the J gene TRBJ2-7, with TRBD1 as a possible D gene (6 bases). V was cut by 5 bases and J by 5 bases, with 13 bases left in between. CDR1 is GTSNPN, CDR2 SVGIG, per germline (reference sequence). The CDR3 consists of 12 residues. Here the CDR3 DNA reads TGTGCCTGGGGCAGGGGTTTCCACGAGCAGTACTTC. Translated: CAWGRGFHEQYF. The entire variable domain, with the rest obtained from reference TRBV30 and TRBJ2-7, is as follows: SQTIHQWPATLVQPVGSPLSLECTVEGTSNPNLYWYRQAAGRGLQLLFYSVGIGQISSEVPQNLSASRPQDRQFILSSKKLLLSDSGFYLCAWGRGFHEQYFGPGTRLTVT.

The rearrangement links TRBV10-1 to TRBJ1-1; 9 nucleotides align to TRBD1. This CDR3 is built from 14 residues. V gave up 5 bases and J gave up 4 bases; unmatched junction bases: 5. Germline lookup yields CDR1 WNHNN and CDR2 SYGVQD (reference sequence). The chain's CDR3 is CASSLGQGFTEAFF. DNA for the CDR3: TGCGCCAGCAGTCTCGGACAGGGGTTCACTGAAGCTTTCTTT.

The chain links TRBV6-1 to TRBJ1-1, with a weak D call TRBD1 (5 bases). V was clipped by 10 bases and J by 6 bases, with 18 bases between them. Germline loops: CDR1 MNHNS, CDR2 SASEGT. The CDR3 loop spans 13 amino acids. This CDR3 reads CATRAGTWPEAFF. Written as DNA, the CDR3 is TGTGCCACCAGGGCAGGGACCTGGCCTGAAGCTTTCTTT.

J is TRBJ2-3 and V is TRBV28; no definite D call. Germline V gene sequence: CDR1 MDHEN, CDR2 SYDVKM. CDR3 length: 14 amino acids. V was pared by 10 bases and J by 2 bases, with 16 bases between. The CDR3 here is CATSRWATTDTQYF. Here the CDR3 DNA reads TGTGCCACCTCCCGGTGGGCGACCACAGATACGCAGTATTTT.

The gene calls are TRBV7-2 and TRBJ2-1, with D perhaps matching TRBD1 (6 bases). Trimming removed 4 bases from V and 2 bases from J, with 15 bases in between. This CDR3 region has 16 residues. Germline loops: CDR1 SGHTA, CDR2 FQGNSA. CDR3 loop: CASSSQGWSPYNEQFF. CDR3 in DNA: TGTGCCAGCAGCTCACAGGGTTGGAGTCCCTACAATGAGCAGTTCTTC. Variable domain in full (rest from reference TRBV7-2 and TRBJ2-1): GAGVSQSPSNKVTEKGKDVELRCDPISGHTALYWYRQSLGQGLEFLIYFQGNSAPDKSGLPSDRFSAERTGGSVSTLTIQRTQQEDSAVYLCASSSQGWSPYNEQFFGPGTRLTVL.

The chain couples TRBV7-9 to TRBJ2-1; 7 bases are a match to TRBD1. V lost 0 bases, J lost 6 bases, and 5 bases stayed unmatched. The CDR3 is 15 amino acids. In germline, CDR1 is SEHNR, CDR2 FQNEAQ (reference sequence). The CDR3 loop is CASSLAGTAPNEQFF. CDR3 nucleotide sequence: TGTGCCAGCAGCTTAGCAGGGACAGCTCCCAATGAGCAGTTCTTC.

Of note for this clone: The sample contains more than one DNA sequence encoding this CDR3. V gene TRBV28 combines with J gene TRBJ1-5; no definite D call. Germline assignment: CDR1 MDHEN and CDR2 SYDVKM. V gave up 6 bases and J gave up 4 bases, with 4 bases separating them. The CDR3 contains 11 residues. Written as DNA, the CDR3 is TGTGCCAGCAGCGAGAATCAGCCCCAGCATTTT. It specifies CASSENQPQHF.

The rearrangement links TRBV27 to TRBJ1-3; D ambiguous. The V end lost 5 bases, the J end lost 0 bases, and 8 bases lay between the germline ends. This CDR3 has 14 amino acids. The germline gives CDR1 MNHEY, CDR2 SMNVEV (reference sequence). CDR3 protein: CASSDQSSGNTIYF. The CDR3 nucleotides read TGTGCCAGCAGTGACCAAAGCTCTGGAAACACCATATATTTT.

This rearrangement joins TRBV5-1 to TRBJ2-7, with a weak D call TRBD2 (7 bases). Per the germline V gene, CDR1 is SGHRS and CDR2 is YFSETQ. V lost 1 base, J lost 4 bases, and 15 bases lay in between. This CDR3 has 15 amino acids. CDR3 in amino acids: CASSLRGATSYEQYF. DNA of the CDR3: TGCGCCAGCAGCTTGCGGGGGGCAACAAGTTACGAGCAGTACTTC.

CDR3 region: CASTQGGAEQYF. In DNA, the CDR3 is TGTGCCAGCACCCAGGGCGGGGCCGAGCAGTACTTC. The chain links TRBV6-6 to TRBJ2-7; D is possibly TRBD2 (6 bases). The germline gives CDR1 MNHNY, CDR2 SVGAGI (reference sequence). The CDR3 is 12 residues long. Deletions cut 7 bases from V and 6 bases from J, with 13 bases between.

The chain's CDR3 is CATGRRDFLGVGYTF. The CDR3 coding sequence is TGTGCCACAGGACGTCGGGACTTTTTGGGCGTAGGCTACACCTTC. This rearrangement joins TRBV6-5 to TRBJ1-2, with D possibly matching TRBD1 (5 bases). The germline V and J ends were trimmed by 10 bases and 8 bases, with 26 bases remaining between them. CDR1 and CDR2 from the germline V gene are MNHEY and SVGAGI. This CDR3 spans 15 amino acids.

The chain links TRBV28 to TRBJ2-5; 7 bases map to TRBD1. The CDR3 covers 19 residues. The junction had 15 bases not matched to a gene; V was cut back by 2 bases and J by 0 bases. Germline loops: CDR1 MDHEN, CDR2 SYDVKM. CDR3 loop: CASSLTVGGESLYQETQYF. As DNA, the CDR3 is TGTGCCAGCAGTTTAACTGTAGGGGGCGAATCCTTGTACCAAGAGACCCAGTACTTC.

This chain's CDR3 is CASSSSDRGLEKLFF. Here the CDR3 DNA reads TGTGCCAGCAGTTCCTCGGACAGGGGGCTTGAAAAACTGTTTTTT. This chain links TRBV28 with TRBJ1-4; 11 nucleotides match TRBD1. The V segment lost 4 bases and the J segment 7 bases; nucleotides outside the gene matches: 5. The CDR3 contains 15 residues. Germline CDR1 is MDHEN and CDR2 is SYDVKM.

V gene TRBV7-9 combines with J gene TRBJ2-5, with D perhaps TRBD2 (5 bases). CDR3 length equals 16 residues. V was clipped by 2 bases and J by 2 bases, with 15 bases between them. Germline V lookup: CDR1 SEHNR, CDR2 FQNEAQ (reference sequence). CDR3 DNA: TGTGCCAGCAGCTTAATAGGCTCTAGCTTTCAAGAGACCCAGTACTTC. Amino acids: CASSLIGSSFQETQYF.

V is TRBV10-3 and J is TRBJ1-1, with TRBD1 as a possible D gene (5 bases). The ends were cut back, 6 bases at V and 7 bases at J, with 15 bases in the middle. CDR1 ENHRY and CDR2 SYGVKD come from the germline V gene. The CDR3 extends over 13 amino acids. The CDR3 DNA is TGTGCCATCAGCGAAAACCGGGACTTTGAAGCTTTCTTT. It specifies CAISENRDFEAFF.

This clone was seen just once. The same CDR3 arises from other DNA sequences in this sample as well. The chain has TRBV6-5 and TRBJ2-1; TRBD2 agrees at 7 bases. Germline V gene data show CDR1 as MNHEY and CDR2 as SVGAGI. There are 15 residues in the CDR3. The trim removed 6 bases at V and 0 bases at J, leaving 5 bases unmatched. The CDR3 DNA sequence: TGTGCCAGCAGCAGAGGCGGGGGCTCCTACAATGAGCAGTTCTTC. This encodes CASSRGGGSYNEQFF.

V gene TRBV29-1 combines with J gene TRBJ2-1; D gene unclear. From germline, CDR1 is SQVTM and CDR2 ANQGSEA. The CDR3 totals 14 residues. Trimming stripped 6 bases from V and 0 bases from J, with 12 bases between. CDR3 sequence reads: CSVQTASSYNEQFF. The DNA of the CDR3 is TGCAGCGTGCAAACTGCTAGCTCCTACAATGAGCAGTTCTTC.

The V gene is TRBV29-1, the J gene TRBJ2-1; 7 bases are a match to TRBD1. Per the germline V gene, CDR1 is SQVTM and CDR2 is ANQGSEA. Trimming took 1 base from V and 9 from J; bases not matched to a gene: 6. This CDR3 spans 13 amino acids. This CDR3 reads CSVEVTGMAEQFF. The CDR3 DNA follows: TGCAGCGTTGAAGTGACAGGGATGGCTGAGCAGTTCTTC.

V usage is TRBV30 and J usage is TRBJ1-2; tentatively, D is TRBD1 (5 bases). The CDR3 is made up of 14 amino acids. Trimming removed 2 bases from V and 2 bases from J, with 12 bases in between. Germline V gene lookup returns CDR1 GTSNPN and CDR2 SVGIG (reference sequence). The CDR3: CAWSRGTANYGYTF. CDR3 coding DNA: TGTGCCTGGAGTCGGGGGACGGCAAACTATGGCTACACCTTC.

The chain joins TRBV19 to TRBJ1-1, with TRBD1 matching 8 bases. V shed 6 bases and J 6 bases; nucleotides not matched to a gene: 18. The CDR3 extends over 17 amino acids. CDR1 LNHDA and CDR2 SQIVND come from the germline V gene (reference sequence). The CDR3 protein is CASSRLETGDVGSEAFF. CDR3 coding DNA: TGTGCCAGTAGCAGACTTGAGACAGGGGATGTGGGCTCTGAAGCTTTCTTT.